The present T cell receptor beta chain was sequenced within a study of T-cell reconstitution after alpha-beta-depleted transplantation in children. This clonotype was detected ten times or more. Trimming took 6 bases from V and 0 from J, leaving 12 bases between them. The germline V gene encodes CDR1 DFQATT and CDR2 SNEGSKA (reference sequence). This CDR3 has 15 amino acids. TCRbeta library construction was performed incorporating unique molecular identifiers. Via MiXCR, TCRdb re-called the PCR reads, giving one row per CDR3 protein. The sample lists hundreds of thousands of distinct CDR3 sequences, roughly 9.1% seen once, with 35% to 45% in the top ten.

The chain combines TRBV20-1 with TRBJ2-6; D unclear. The clonotype was recovered from a male patient aged 2-9 years who had a stem cell transplant for acute myeloid leukemia, so the T cells may come from the graft donor. This sample comprised PBMCs, mostly from graft donor cells, obtained 360 days after TCRalphabeta/CD19-depleted stem cell transplant. CDR3 nucleotides: TGCAGTGCCCAAGACCGGCGCTCTGGGGCCAACGTCCTGACTTTC. Protein product: CSAQDRRSGANVLTF.